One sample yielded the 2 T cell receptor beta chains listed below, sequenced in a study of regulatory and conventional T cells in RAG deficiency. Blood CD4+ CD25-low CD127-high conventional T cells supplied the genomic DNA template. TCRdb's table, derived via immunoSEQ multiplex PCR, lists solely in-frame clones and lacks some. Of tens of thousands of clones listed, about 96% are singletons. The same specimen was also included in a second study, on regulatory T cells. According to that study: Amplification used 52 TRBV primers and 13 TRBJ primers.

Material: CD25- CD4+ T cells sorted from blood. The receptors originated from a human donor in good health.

The CDR3 region has the DNA TGCGCCAGTAGGGCTAGCGGGAGTTTGAACACCGGGGAGCTGTTTTTT. Translation gives CASRASGSLNTGELFF. The chain uses TRBV5-1 and TRBJ2-2; 10 nucleotides agree with TRBD2. The CDR3 is 16 amino acids. Germline CDR1 and CDR2: SGHRS and YFSETQ. With V trimmed by 8 bases and J by 1 base, 8 bases remained unmatched.

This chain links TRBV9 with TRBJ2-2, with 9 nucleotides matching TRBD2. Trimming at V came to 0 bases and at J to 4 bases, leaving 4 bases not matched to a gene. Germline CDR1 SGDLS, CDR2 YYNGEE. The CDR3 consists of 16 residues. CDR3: CASSVVASGITGELFF. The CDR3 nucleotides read TGTGCCAGCAGCGTAGTTGCTAGCGGGATCACCGGGGAGCTGTTTTTT.